This T cell receptor beta chain was captured in a study of shared clonotypes between healthy human individuals (dated by TCRdb to 2020 to 2021). For the study in its entirety: Two women and a few men aged 18 to 49 years were included in the cohort. Different laboratories and diverse techniques were used to prepare libraries and sequence TCR repertoires, to increase sequencing depth and limit assay-specific biases. To estimate repertoire size and how much clonotype sharing occurs between individuals, the study deeply sequenced the blood TCR repertoires of 4 to 6 healthy adults. Per donor, three plates each were used for CD4 naive and CD4 memory, two for CD8 naive, and one for CD8 memory. Each donor's leukapheresis produced roughly between about 0.85 and 10 billion PBMCs.

V is cut by 3 bases and J by 2 bases, and the space between the germline ends is 13 bases. The CDR3, from cysteine to phenylalanine, totals 15 residues. Kept here is only the CDR3 DNA, which spans 45 bases and is read in frame from base 1. Via the germline V gene (reference sequence), CDR1 is LNHDA and CDR2 SQIVND. Regarding this clone: Its antigen is currently not known. Base qualities are not provided; no much larger clone lies one nucleotide away.

Using the deep immunoSEQ assay, multiplex PCR amplified TCR CDR3 regions from genomic DNA. Genomic DNA extracted from each cell subset was distributed evenly over all wells of several immunoSEQ 96-well plates, and each plate served as one replicate. Each replicate PCR for sorted subsets received about 200 ng genomic DNA, equal to about 30,000 T cell genomes. Purified libraries were quantified with a Qubit 3.0 fluorometer, sized on a Bioanalyzer 2100, and re-quantified with the KAPA Library Quantification kit. Each immunoSEQ 96-well plate was sequenced on its own single-read 150-cycle Illumina NextSeq 550 flow cell. Per the original workflow: Because the immunoSEQ output held only junctional sequences and lacked quality scores, the filtering could not match the filtering applied to full-length reads. To assign V/J genes and CDR3, sequences were annotated against IMGT germline references using PyIR, a Python wrapper for IgBLAST v1.9. Reads with weak V/J assignments (E-value above 1e-6), missing CDR3, stop codons, out-of-frame junctions, or ambiguous translated residues were removed. V3J clonotypes were defined by identical inferred V gene, J gene, and CDR3 amino acid sequence. To compute the percentage overlap between repertoires, the number of shared unique clonotypes was divided by the size of the smaller repertoire. Three approaches were used to assess repertoire richness: RTK rarefaction, the Chao1 estimator, and Recon v2.1 estimates of unobserved clonotypes. Generation probabilities were computed with OLGA for all TCRbeta clonotypes obtained by the gDNA method from four donors. As stored in TCRdb, this immuneACCESS dataset retains in-frame rearrangements with V and J assigned. A fraction of the clones does not appear; measured against another copy, unresolved V genes explain less than half of the discrepancy, and the remainder lacks a known reason. V and J calls and clone size are those listed in that table; D and trimming were worked out from the DNA. The sample table contains about 1.1 million clones; only one count was recorded for around 78% of them. Of the sample, approximately 0.56% falls within the top ten clones.

Healthy HIV-negative adults with no recently reported acute infections or vaccinations were included as donors. Only Caucasian adults living in Nashville, Tennessee, USA were represented among the donors. CD4+ T cells were enriched through magnetic negative selection, after which naive cells were positively selected on CD45RA and the remaining negative fraction served as the memory subset. After blood collection by leukapheresis, PBMCs were isolated using Ficoll-Histopaque density gradient centrifugation and then cryopreserved in the vapor phase of liquid nitrogen. Purity and quantity of every magnetically sorted T cell population were checked by analytical flow cytometry. Genomic DNA was isolated from each sorted fraction and quantified by UV absorbance on a Nanodrop 2000c. What the research found in general, with its limitations: Sampling was restricted to blood, and TCR repertoires in tissue are likely to differ from TCR repertoires in blood. Pairwise subsampling indicated that sequencing depth was expected to affect the degree of clonotype sharing among donors. When a few donors were compared, the shared fraction of clonotypes was about 5% for naive CD4, roughly 3.4% for naive CD8, 2% to 2.5% for memory CD4, and roughly 0.4% for memory CD8. Incomplete sequencing was indicated by rarefaction of sorted-subset datasets, despite the large sequencing depth. Because the study included only a small number of donors, the genetic and exposure-history diversity represented was limited. Compared with non-shared clonotypes, clonotypes shared by all four sorted-subset donors had higher generation probabilities. Estimated clonotype richness was generally larger for naive than for memory subsets.

Sequencing was done on a sample of memory CD4+ T cells from PBMCs. Reading the label with the study, this specimen's cell subset or site is: CD45RA-negative fraction. The V and J genes are TRBV19 and TRBJ1-2; there is no confident call for the D gene. This TCR was sampled from a young man in good health. Some clones in this sample may be carry-over from other donors' samples. The nucleotide sequence reads TGTGCCAGTAGTATCCTTAGTACCTCCAACTATGGCTACACCTTC. Its translation is CASSILSTSNYGYTF.